Below, 5 T cell receptor beta chains from the same sample are listed, as sequenced in a study of cytomegalovirus exposure and HLA in healthy donors. The primer mix had 60 Vbeta and 13 Jbeta primers. Measured with immunoSEQ multiplex PCR; TCRdb has only the in-frame clones, and not every one. The profile covers a few hundred thousand clones, with roughly 86% appearing a single time and about 2% taken by the ten largest. Sequenced: PBMCs. Source of these receptors: a woman aged 40 to 50 in good health and CMV-seropositive.

The chain joins TRBV25-1 to TRBJ1-2; 9 bases match TRBD1. The ends lost 3 bases at V and 5 bases at J; junction bases unmatched: 7. Germline-derived CDR1 and CDR2 are MGHDK and SYGVNS. This CDR3 comprises 15 residues. CDR3 loop: CASSDFATGGYGYTF. The DNA of the CDR3 is TGTGCCAGCAGTGATTTCGCGACAGGGGGATATGGCTACACCTTC.

This clone was seen a few times. The V and J genes are TRBV29-1 and TRBJ2-3; the D is unclear. Germline V lookup: CDR1 SQVTM, CDR2 ANQGSEA. The CDR3 extends over 12 amino acids. V was cut by 4 bases and J by 2 bases, with 7 bases left in between. CDR3 region: CSVVEATDTQYF. The CDR3 nucleotides read TGCAGCGTTGTAGAGGCCACAGATACGCAGTATTTT.

The chain carries TRBV6-6 and TRBJ2-2, with D uncertain. This CDR3 region has 15 residues. Germline assignment: CDR1 MNHNY and CDR2 SVGAGI (reference sequence). Trimming stripped 5 bases from V and 0 bases from J, with 10 bases between. The CDR3 region is CASSHETANTGELFF. The CDR3 nucleotides read TGTGCCAGCAGTCACGAGACTGCGAACACCGGGGAGCTGTTTTTT.

The sample holds one count of this clone. The V call is TRBV11-3, the J call TRBJ2-5; TRBD2 agrees at 7 bases. The germline V gene has CDR1 SGHNT and CDR2 YENEEA. V gave up 5 bases and J gave up 2 bases; unmatched junction bases: 5. The CDR3 runs to 14 residues. The CDR3 region is CASSPGGSQETQYF. CDR3 in DNA: TGTGCCAGCAGCCCCGGGGGGTCGCAAGAGACCCAGTACTTC.

In its sample, this clone was seen once. This chain uses TRBV9 with TRBJ1-4, with 11 bases lining up with TRBD1. Unmatched junction bases numbered 8, after V lost 0 bases and J lost 4 bases. The germline V gene encodes CDR1 SGDLS and CDR2 YYNGEE. The CDR3 contains 18 residues. The CDR3 sequence: CASSVEWEDRGRNEKLFF. The CDR3 bases are TGTGCCAGCAGCGTAGAGTGGGAGGACAGGGGGCGTAATGAAAAACTGTTTTTT.